Shown below are 27 T cell receptor beta chains from a single sample sequenced in a study of blood T cell repertoires in COVID-19. Some clones are missing from TCRdb's copy, which holds only in-frame ones; the method was immunoSEQ multiplex PCR. This sample carries over 400,000 clones, 80% to 90% of them seen once, and the ten largest clones take approximately 2.9%. The specimen was peripheral blood. Every receptor here comes from a human donor in a cohort sampled during active COVID-19.

The V and J genes are TRBV4-2 and TRBJ2-3; the match to TRBD2 covers 8 bases. Germline V lookup: CDR1 LGHNA, CDR2 YNFKEQ. The CDR3 extends over 17 amino acids. V lost 4 bases, J lost 5 bases, and 14 bases stayed unmatched. CDR3 DNA: TGTGCCAGCAGCCCGCTCTTTCGGGCGGGAGGAGAAGATACGCAGTATTTT. Translated: CASSPLFRAGGEDTQYF.

V and J are TRBV5-4 and TRBJ2-3, with TRBD1 as a possible D gene (5 bases). V was clipped by 0 bases and J by 2 bases, with 7 bases between them. The V gene's germline CDR1 is SGHNT and CDR2 YYREEE (reference sequence). The CDR3 is made up of 14 amino acids. CDR3 sequence reads: CASSLEGYTDTQYF. The CDR3 DNA reads as TGTGCCAGCAGCTTGGAGGGGTACACAGATACGCAGTATTTT.

This clone was observed once. V is TRBV2 and J is TRBJ1-3, with D perhaps matching TRBD1 (5 bases). Trimming removed 6 bases from V and 0 bases from J, with 12 bases in between. The V gene's germline CDR1 is SNHLY and CDR2 FYNNEI. This CDR3 comprises 15 residues. The CDR3 DNA reads TGTGCCAGCAGACCCGACAGATTCTCTGGAAACACCATATATTTT. This gives the protein CASRPDRFSGNTIYF.

This sequence joins TRBV11-3 and TRBJ2-2; tentatively, D is TRBD1 (5 bases). The germline gives CDR1 SGHNT, CDR2 YENEEA. This CDR3 region has 15 residues. Trimming removed 1 base at V and 5 bases at J, with 11 bases between. The CDR3 spells CASSLGQGNTGELFF. As DNA, the CDR3 is TGTGCCAGCAGCTTAGGGCAGGGAAATACCGGGGAGCTGTTTTTT.

The V and J genes are TRBV9 and TRBJ2-1; TRBD2 matches 10 bases. The CDR3 extends over 17 amino acids. In germline, CDR1 is SGDLS, CDR2 YYNGEE. Trimming took 3 bases from V and 5 from J; bases not matched to a gene: 11. CDR3 in amino acids: CASSAHITSGTDNEQFF. CDR3 in DNA: TGTGCCAGCAGCGCACACATAACTAGCGGGACAGACAATGAGCAGTTCTTC. The full variable domain, with the rest looked up from reference TRBV9 and TRBJ2-1, is DSGVTQTPKHLITATGQRVTLRCSPRSGDLSVYWYQQSLDQGLQFLIQYYNGEERAKGNILERFSAQQFPDLHSELNLSSLELGDSALYFCASSAHITSGTDNEQFFGPGTRLTVL.

The chain is built from TRBV5-1 and TRBJ2-1, with D perhaps matching TRBD1 (5 bases). The CDR3 totals 14 residues. V lost 4 bases and J lost 8, with 16 bases in between. Germline loops: CDR1 SGHRS, CDR2 YFSETQ. This CDR3 reads CASSAPRRGDEQFF. CDR3 nucleotides: TGCGCCAGCAGCGCCCCTAGAAGGGGCGATGAGCAGTTCTTC.

The chain combines TRBV28 with TRBJ1-1; 12 bases agree with TRBD1. This CDR3 comprises 16 residues. Germline CDR1 reads MDHEN; CDR2 reads SYDVKM. J lost 3 bases, V lost 5 bases, and 7 bases had no gene match. The CDR3 spells CASSPRDRGRYTEAFF. The CDR3 coding sequence is TGTGCCAGCAGTCCACGGGACAGGGGGCGTTACACTGAAGCTTTCTTT.

This chain uses TRBV19 with TRBJ1-2; D gene uncertain. The CDR3 runs 15 residues. Germline V gene lookup returns CDR1 LNHDA and CDR2 SQIVND (reference sequence). V gave up 1 base and J gave up 7 bases, with 16 bases separating them. Here the CDR3 reads CASSIGRAGIAGYTF. In DNA, the CDR3 is TGTGCCAGTAGTATAGGACGCGCGGGTATTGCTGGCTACACCTTC.

This chain joins TRBV3-1 (or the pseudogene TRBV3-2) and TRBJ1-2; tentatively, D is TRBD1 (6 bases). The CDR3 runs to 14 residues. V was cut by 2 bases and J by 4 bases, with 11 bases left in between. In germline, CDR1 is LGHDT, CDR2 YNNKEL (reference sequence). CDR3 DNA sequence: TGTGCCAGCAGCCAATCACAGGGAAGCTATGGCTACACCTTC. The encoded protein is CASSQSQGSYGYTF.

The V call is TRBV5-8, the J call TRBJ1-5, with TRBD1 as a possible D gene (6 bases). Germline V lookup: CDR1 SGHTS, CDR2 YDEGEE. V was trimmed by 4 bases and J by 0 bases, leaving 17 bases between them. This CDR3 region has 17 residues. CDR3 loop: CASSAGRGALSNQPQHF. The CDR3 region has the DNA TGTGCCAGCAGCGCCGGACGGGGGGCGCTTAGCAATCAGCCCCAGCATTTT.

The chain combines TRBV29-1 with TRBJ2-7; 7 positions match TRBD1. The V and J ends lost 5 bases and 3 bases, in that order; junction bases with no gene match: 19. This CDR3 is 17 amino acids long. Germline CDR1 and CDR2: SQVTM and ANQGSEA. CDR3 DNA sequence: TGCAGCGTTCTGGGACAGAACAAGGGACCGGGGTTCTACGAGCAGTACTTC. Translating gives CSVLGQNKGPGFYEQYF.

The chain employs TRBV6-5 and TRBJ2-7; a weak D match, TRBD1 (6 bases). Germline CDR1 reads MNHEY; CDR2 reads SVGAGI. The V and J ends lost 11 bases and 3 bases respectively, with 20 bases between them. There are 14 residues in the CDR3. CDR3 protein: CALDRTGSGYEQYF. The CDR3 DNA sequence: TGTGCCCTCGATAGAACAGGGTCCGGCTACGAGCAGTACTTC.

The J gene is TRBJ2-1, the V gene TRBV30, with D perhaps TRBD1 (5 bases). The V end was cut by 4 bases, the J end by 7 bases, with 11 bases between. The CDR3 extends over 12 amino acids. Looked up from germline, CDR1 is GTSNPN and CDR2 is SVGIG (reference sequence). The CDR3 region is CAWNTGQNEQFF. The CDR3 DNA sequence: TGTGCCTGGAATACAGGCCAGAATGAGCAGTTCTTC.

V is TRBV19 and J is TRBJ2-2, with a tentative D call TRBD1 (6 bases). CDR1 is LNHDA and CDR2 is SQIVND in the germline V gene (reference sequence). The CDR3 has 15 residues. Trimming took off 5 bases at V and 6 bases at J, with 16 bases between the two ends. The CDR3 DNA sequence: TGTGCCAGTAGTGTCTCAGGGGACCGCGCCGGGGAGCTGTTTTTT. Protein product: CASSVSGDRAGELFF. The full variable domain, rest sourced from reference TRBV19 and TRBJ2-2, is DGGITQSPKYLFRKEGQNVTLSCEQNLNHDAMYWYRQDPGQGLRLIYYSQIVNDFQKGDIAEGYSVSREKKESFPLTVTSAQKNPTAFYLCASSVSGDRAGELFFGEGSRLTVL.

The J gene is TRBJ2-1, the V gene TRBV27; 7 bases map to TRBD2. The germline V gene has CDR1 MNHEY and CDR2 SMNVEV (reference sequence). V shed 3 bases, J shed 0 bases, and the junction held 5 bases outside the gene matches. The CDR3 loop spans 16 amino acids. The CDR3 protein is CASSFSSGNSYNEQFF. DNA for the CDR3: TGTGCCAGCAGTTTTTCTAGCGGAAACTCCTACAATGAGCAGTTCTTC.

The chain links TRBV19 to TRBJ1-6, with D unresolved. CDR1 and CDR2 from the germline V gene are LNHDA and SQIVND (reference sequence). Trimming stripped 2 bases from V and 7 bases from J, with 12 bases between. The CDR3 covers 15 residues. CDR3 region: CASSIQEGGNSPLHF. The CDR3 bases are TGTGCCAGTAGTATACAAGAGGGTGGAAATTCACCCCTCCACTTT.

The rearrangement links TRBV9 to TRBJ2-7; 9 bases map to TRBD2. J lost 5 bases, V lost 1 base, and 10 bases had no gene match. The germline CDR1 and CDR2 sequences are SGDLS and YYNGEE. This CDR3 spans 16 amino acids. CDR3: CASSVRGTAGGDEQYF. The CDR3 DNA reads TGTGCCAGCAGCGTACGGGGAACAGCGGGAGGCGACGAGCAGTACTTC. The variable domain in full, completed from reference TRBV9 and TRBJ2-7, reads DSGVTQTPKHLITATGQRVTLRCSPRSGDLSVYWYQQSLDQGLQFLIQYYNGEERAKGNILERFSAQQFPDLHSELNLSSLELGDSALYFCASSVRGTAGGDEQYFGPGTRLTVT.

The V and J genes are TRBV19 and TRBJ1-5; D is possibly TRBD1 (6 bases). V lost 8 bases to trimming and J lost 1 base, with 27 bases between them. This CDR3 has 19 amino acids. Germline V gene data show CDR1 as LNHDA and CDR2 as SQIVND (reference sequence). The CDR3 spells CASVGQGGPKRMSNQPQHF. The CDR3 DNA reads TGTGCCAGTGTGGGGCAAGGGGGACCTAAACGAATGAGCAATCAGCCCCAGCATTTT.

A few counts support this clone. This chain connects TRBV11-1 to TRBJ2-2; TRBD1 aligns across 10 bases. The CDR3 covers 14 residues. V dropped 5 bases and J dropped 4; count of bases not matched to a gene: 1. Germline V CDR1 and CDR2: SGHAT, FQDESV (reference sequence). Written as DNA, the CDR3 is TGTGCCAGCAGCCGGGACAGGGGCACCGGGGAGCTGTTTTTT. Encoded protein: CASSRDRGTGELFF.

The CDR3 loop reads CSVSTSGSYEQYF. The CDR3 DNA reads TGCAGCGTGTCGACTAGCGGGTCCTACGAGCAGTACTTC. The J gene is TRBJ2-7, the V gene TRBV29-1, with 10 bases that match TRBD2. Trimming cost V 6 bases and J 1 base; bases outside gene matches: 3. CDR3 length equals 13 residues. Germline CDR1 is SQVTM and CDR2 is ANQGSEA.

The gene calls are TRBV9 and TRBJ1-1, with D possibly matching TRBD1 (5 bases). CDR3 size: 15 residues. The germline V gene has CDR1 SGDLS and CDR2 YYNGEE. The germline V and J ends were trimmed by 0 bases and 4 bases, with 13 bases remaining between them. CDR3 nucleotides: TGTGCCAGCAGCGTAGGGCCCGCGGGGACCACTGAAGCTTTCTTT. Its translation: CASSVGPAGTTEAFF. The complete variable domain, with remaining parts taken from reference TRBV9 and TRBJ1-1, reads DSGVTQTPKHLITATGQRVTLRCSPRSGDLSVYWYQQSLDQGLQFLIQYYNGEERAKGNILERFSAQQFPDLHSELNLSSLELGDSALYFCASSVGPAGTTEAFFGQGTRLTVV.

V usage is TRBV28 and J usage is TRBJ2-7; D perhaps matches TRBD1 (6 bases). The germline V gene encodes CDR1 MDHEN and CDR2 SYDVKM. CDR3 length equals 15 residues. The ends were cut back, 3 bases at V and 9 bases at J, with 21 bases in the middle. The CDR3 coding sequence is TGTGCCAGCAGTTTGTCGTCAGGGGCTCTCCCTAGGCAGTACTTC. This translates into CASSLSSGALPRQYF.

A single count supports this clone. The CDR3: CASSPGQSYGYTF. DNA of the CDR3: TGTGCCAGCTCACCGGGACAGAGCTATGGCTACACCTTC. The chain links TRBV18 to TRBJ1-2, with 7 bases aligning to TRBD1. With 3 bases clipped from V and 4 bases from J, the junction kept 2 bases outside the gene matches. Per the germline V gene, CDR1 is KGHSH and CDR2 is LQKENI. The CDR3 contains 13 residues. Looking up the rest from reference TRBV18 and TRBJ1-2 gives the full variable domain: NAGVMQNPRHLVRRRGQEARLRCSPMKGHSHVYWYRQLPEEGLKFMVYLQKENIIDESGMPKERFSAEFPKEGPSILRIQQVVRGDSAAYFCASSPGQSYGYTFGSGTRLTVV.

The chain combines TRBV6-5 with TRBJ1-2; D gene uncertain. CDR1 is MNHEY and CDR2 is SVGAGI in the germline V gene. This CDR3 is 13 amino acids long. Trimming left V 7 bases short and J 1 base short, with 10 bases between. The CDR3 sequence is CASTLTVNYGYTF. CDR3 DNA sequence: TGTGCCAGCACCTTGACTGTTAACTATGGCTACACCTTC.

This sequence joins TRBV25-1 and TRBJ1-2, with 7 positions matching TRBD1. The germline CDR1 and CDR2 sequences are MGHDK and SYGVNS. The CDR3 is 16 amino acids. V gave up 0 bases and J gave up 3 bases; unmatched junction bases: 7. The CDR3: CASSEYQGGGHYGYTF. CDR3 DNA: TGTGCCAGCAGTGAATATCAAGGGGGCGGTCACTATGGCTACACCTTC.

The chain carries TRBV3-1 (or the pseudogene TRBV3-2) and TRBJ2-1, with 11 positions matching TRBD2. The CDR3 contains 16 residues. The germline V gene has CDR1 LGHDT and CDR2 YNNKEL (reference sequence). The junction had 7 bases not matched to a gene; V was cut back by 2 bases and J by 7 bases. The CDR3 protein is CASSQPLAGDRNEQFF. CDR3 DNA: TGTGCCAGCAGCCAACCACTAGCGGGAGATAGGAATGAGCAGTTCTTC.

V gene TRBV7-3 combines with J gene TRBJ1-2; TRBD1 is a possible D gene (5 bases). Deletions cut 3 bases from V and 6 bases from J, with 17 bases between. The CDR3 extends over 15 amino acids. Germline V CDR1 and CDR2: SGHTA, FQGTGA. DNA for the CDR3: TGTGCCAGCAGCTTGATAGCAGGGAAGGTCGATGGCTACACCTTC. It translates to CASSLIAGKVDGYTF.